The T cell receptor (beta chain) under discussion was sequenced for a study of identical twins. Study results and caveats: These conclusions were based on statistical analysis (cross-sectional, not following the same donors).

TCRdb itself ran the 5' RACE reads through MiXCR, one entry per CDR3 protein. The sample holds roughly 720,000 distinct CDR3 sequences; 15% to 20% are singletons and the top ten take about 12%. This clonotype occurred a few times. Its target is not known. Germline loops: CDR1 SGDLS, CDR2 YYNGEE. The V and J ends lost 4 bases and 4 bases respectively, with 11 bases between them. The CDR3 loop spans 13 amino acids. The same specimen was also included in a second study, on T cells expressing NK-cell markers. This second study notes: Most of the eight sequenced donors were classified as HCMV-seropositive, and one was classified as seronegative.

The sequenced sample was PBMCs. The TCR comes from a woman aged 18-30 years in good health. The chain links TRBV9 to TRBJ2-5; D is undetermined. The CDR3 DNA reads TGTGCCAGCAGCCCCAGACCTGGAGAGACCCAGTACTTC. Translation gives CASSPRPGETQYF.